The 18 T cell receptor beta chains below come from one sample, sequenced in a study of blood T cell repertoires in COVID-19 (dated by TCRdb to 2020 to 2022). The protocol used for the library was the immunoSEQ multiplex PCR assay. TCRdb limited this immuneACCESS table to in-frame rearrangements with V and J called. A share of clones is missing; checked studies link under half to unresolved V genes, and the rest is unexplained. In this sample the table shows approximately 45,000 clones, 80% to 90% of which occur a single time. The ten largest clones represent around 5.7% of the sample. The sequenced sample consisted of peripheral blood. The receptors come from a woman older than 75 with acute or convalescent COVID-19.

In this sample, this clone turned up once. The chain employs TRBV18 and TRBJ1-2; 9 bases map to TRBD1. The CDR3 has 16 residues. From germline, CDR1 is KGHSH and CDR2 LQKENI. J was trimmed by 7 bases and V by 3 bases; bases with no gene match: 12. DNA of the CDR3: TGTGCCAGCTCACCTGCGGTTGGGACAGGGCCGTCTGGCTACACCTTC. This codes for CASSPAVGTGPSGYTF. The whole variable domain, filled in from reference TRBV18 and TRBJ1-2, reads NAGVMQNPRHLVRRRGQEARLRCSPMKGHSHVYWYRQLPEEGLKFMVYLQKENIIDESGMPKERFSAEFPKEGPSILRIQQVVRGDSAAYFCASSPAVGTGPSGYTFGSGTRLTVV.

The J gene is TRBJ1-5, the V gene TRBV5-1; 7 bases line up with TRBD1. The CDR3 is 13 amino acids. The junction had 4 bases not matched to a gene; V was cut back by 5 bases and J by 5 bases. Germline CDR1 is SGHRS and CDR2 is YFSETQ. The CDR3 here is CASSVGGDQPQHF. The CDR3 DNA reads TGCGCCAGCAGTGTAGGGGGCGATCAGCCCCAGCATTTT.

J is TRBJ2-7 and V is TRBV29-1; tentative D call: TRBD2 (6 bases). Germline loops: CDR1 SQVTM, CDR2 ANQGSEA. Trimming pared 6 bases from V and 4 bases from J, leaving 16 bases between. The CDR3 length is 13 residues. The CDR3 spells CSVSGGMGYEQYF. The DNA for the CDR3 is TGCAGCGTAAGCGGAGGGATGGGTTACGAGCAGTACTTC.

This chain connects TRBV7-9 to TRBJ1-1; D might be TRBD1 (6 bases). The CDR3 has 15 amino acids. V was clipped by 5 bases and J by 2 bases, with 15 bases between them. CDR1 and CDR2 from the germline V gene are SEHNR and FQNEAQ (reference sequence). CDR3 nucleotides: TGTGCCAGCAGCCCCCGCTTACAGGGAAACACTGAAGCTTTCTTT. It codes for CASSPRLQGNTEAFF.

The chain combines TRBV9 with TRBJ1-6; D gene ambiguous. The CDR3 runs to 16 residues. The V and J ends lost 0 bases and 0 bases respectively, with 7 bases between them. Germline V lookup: CDR1 SGDLS, CDR2 YYNGEE. DNA of the CDR3: TGTGCCAGCAGCGTAGATGGGAGCTCCTATAATTCACCCCTCCACTTT. This codes for CASSVDGSSYNSPLHF.

This rearrangement joins TRBV28 to TRBJ1-5, with D possibly TRBD1 on 6 matching bases. V lost 6 bases and J 6 bases, leaving 18 bases between the germline ends. CDR1 is MDHEN, CDR2 SYDVKM, per germline. The CDR3 contains 15 residues. This CDR3 is CASRTQGLGIQPQHF. The DNA for the CDR3 is TGTGCCAGCAGAACACAGGGCCTCGGGATTCAGCCCCAGCATTTT.

V gene TRBV30 combines with J gene TRBJ1-1, with 8 bases that match TRBD1. The germline V gene has CDR1 GTSNPN and CDR2 SVGIG (reference sequence). CDR3 length: 14 amino acids. The V and J ends lost 0 bases and 5 bases, in that order; junction bases with no gene match: 5. This chain's CDR3 is CAWSVGRGLTEAFF. The CDR3 nucleotides read TGTGCCTGGAGTGTCGGCAGGGGGCTTACTGAAGCTTTCTTT.

The chain recombines TRBV18 with TRBJ1-2; D is ambiguous. The CDR3 has 15 amino acids. Germline loops: CDR1 KGHSH, CDR2 LQKENI. The germline V and J ends were trimmed by 3 bases and 8 bases, with 19 bases remaining between them. The CDR3 here is CASSPEGTASGGYTF. As DNA, the CDR3 is TGTGCCAGCTCACCTGAAGGAACAGCAAGTGGCGGCTACACCTTC.

The V call is TRBV6-5, the J call TRBJ2-3, with D maybe TRBD1 (5 bases). Trimming stripped 4 bases from V and 0 bases from J, with 14 bases between. Germline V gene lookup returns CDR1 MNHEY and CDR2 SVGAGI. The CDR3 extends over 16 amino acids. As DNA, the CDR3 is TGTGCCAGCAGTTCATCGACAGAGACTAGCACAGATACGCAGTATTTT. Protein: CASSSSTETSTDTQYF.

This sequence joins TRBV12-3 or TRBV12-4 and TRBJ2-7, with 7 bases that match TRBD1. V was pared by 6 bases and J by 4 bases, with 0 bases of the junction left unmatched. This CDR3 region has 11 residues. The CDR3 loop reads CASRTGYEQYF. The CDR3 nucleotides are TGTGCCAGCAGGACAGGGTACGAGCAGTACTTC.

This chain joins TRBV27 and TRBJ2-7; possibly TRBD1 for D (7 bases). In germline, CDR1 is MNHEY, CDR2 SMNVEV (reference sequence). V was pared by 5 bases and J by 1 base, with 21 bases between. CDR3 length: 17 residues. In nucleotides, the CDR3 is TGTGCCAGCAGTCCTACCCCCTCGACAGGGAGGTCCTACGAGCAGTACTTC. Its translation: CASSPTPSTGRSYEQYF.

By sample fraction, this clone is medium-sized (0.01 to 0.1%). The chain uses TRBV5-1 and TRBJ2-5, with D maybe TRBD2 (5 bases). Germline V gives CDR1 SGHRS, CDR2 YFSETQ. The CDR3 extends over 13 amino acids. V lost 2 bases to trimming and J lost 2 bases, with 7 bases between them. The CDR3 region is CASSLRRQETQYF. The CDR3 DNA reads TGCGCCAGCAGCTTAAGGAGGCAAGAGACCCAGTACTTC. Together with reference TRBV5-1 and TRBJ2-5, the CDR3 gives the full variable domain: KAGVTQTPRYLIKTRGQQVTLSCSPISGHRSVSWYQQTPGQGLQFLFEYFSETQRNKGNFPGRFSGRQFSNSRSEMNVSTLELGDSALYLCASSLRRQETQYFGPGTRLLVL.

The chain recombines TRBV13 with TRBJ2-3; D not resolved. V was trimmed by 5 bases and J by 2 bases, leaving 17 bases between them. The germline gives CDR1 PRHDT, CDR2 FYEKMQ (reference sequence). CDR3 length equals 16 residues. In DNA, the CDR3 is TGTGCCAGCAGCCCCCGTGGGCGATCAACCACAGATACGCAGTATTTT. It codes for CASSPRGRSTTDTQYF.

The table lists this clone with a count of one. V usage is TRBV27 and J usage is TRBJ1-2; D call uncertain. The CDR3 totals 16 residues. V was shortened by 8 bases and J by 2 bases, with 21 bases between the two germline ends. The germline V gene has CDR1 MNHEY and CDR2 SMNVEV (reference sequence). CDR3 DNA: TGTGCCAGCGCGAAGTCTACCGCACCAATCAACTATGGCTACACCTTC. Translation gives CASAKSTAPINYGYTF.

The chain has TRBV5-1 and TRBJ2-5; TRBD1 is a possible D gene (5 bases). Germline loops: CDR1 SGHRS, CDR2 YFSETQ. V was cut by 0 bases and J by 13 bases, with 13 bases left in between. CDR3 length equals 12 residues. The CDR3 DNA follows: TGCGCCAGCAGCTTGGAGGGGCCCCCTTGGTACTTC. It translates to CASSLEGPPWYF.

This chain links TRBV9 with TRBJ1-3; 8 positions agree with TRBD1. Per germline, CDR1 SGDLS and CDR2 YYNGEE. The CDR3 is made up of 16 amino acids. With V trimmed by 0 bases and J by 3 bases, 5 bases remained unmatched. In nucleotides, the CDR3 is TGTGCCAGCAGCGTAGCGACAGGGGTATTTGGAAACACCATATATTTT. Amino acids: CASSVATGVFGNTIYF.

This clone showed up just once. This chain connects TRBV5-1 to TRBJ2-7; TRBD2 matches at 9 bases. This CDR3 region has 16 residues. The J segment lost 0 bases and the V segment lost 1 base, leaving 5 bases of the junction unmatched. CDR1 is SGHRS, CDR2 YFSETQ, per germline. CDR3 DNA sequence: TGCGCCAGCAGCTTGTCCGGGACTAGCCGCTCCTACGAGCAGTACTTC. It is translated as CASSLSGTSRSYEQYF.

The chain recombines TRBV5-5 with TRBJ1-4; 9 bases align to TRBD1. J lost 8 bases, V lost 4 bases, and 6 bases had no gene match. Germline V gene sequence: CDR1 SGHKS, CDR2 YYEKEE (reference sequence). The CDR3 extends over 14 amino acids. Written as DNA, the CDR3 is TGTGCCAGCAGCCGACAGGGGGGAGAAGAAAAACTGTTTTTT. This gives the protein CASSRQGGEEKLFF.